This entry lists 13 T cell receptor beta chains sequenced from one sample in a study of blood T cell repertoires in COVID-19. Using immunoSEQ multiplex PCR, the repertoire was profiled, and TCRdb retains in-frame clones only, with some absent. The repertoire holds 200,000 to 300,000 clones, more than 65% seen once, with approximately 2% in the top ten. The sequenced sample was peripheral blood. Receptor source: a man aged 35 to 55 who had recovered from COVID-19.

This clone has only one observation. The chain carries TRBV5-5 and TRBJ1-5; 7 bases are shared with TRBD1. Germline V lookup: CDR1 SGHKS, CDR2 YYEKEE (reference sequence). The CDR3 sequence is 15 residues long. With 4 bases clipped from V and 3 bases from J, the junction kept 7 bases outside the gene matches. The CDR3 sequence is CASSPGQAANQPQHF. The CDR3 nucleotides are TGTGCCAGCAGCCCAGGACAGGCCGCCAATCAGCCCCAGCATTTT.

The chain carries TRBV7-2 and TRBJ2-2, with D maybe TRBD2 (5 bases). The germline V and J ends were trimmed by 3 bases and 2 bases, with 7 bases remaining between them. Germline V gene sequence: CDR1 SGHTA, CDR2 FQGNSA. The CDR3 runs to 14 residues. CDR3 protein: CASSFDYNTGELFF. CDR3 nucleotide sequence: TGTGCCAGCAGCTTTGACTATAACACCGGGGAGCTGTTTTTT. Full variable domain (rest looked up from reference TRBV7-2 and TRBJ2-2): GAGVSQSPSNKVTEKGKDVELRCDPISGHTALYWYRQSLGQGLEFLIYFQGNSAPDKSGLPSDRFSAERTGGSVSTLTIQRTQQEDSAVYLCASSFDYNTGELFFGEGSRLTVL.

The V call is TRBV9, the J call TRBJ2-5; D perhaps matches TRBD1 (6 bases). CDR1 and CDR2 from the germline V gene are SGDLS and YYNGEE. The CDR3 loop spans 16 amino acids. The V gene lost 4 bases and the J gene lost 5 bases, with 21 bases spanning the gap. The CDR3 DNA reads as TGTGCCAGCAGCCCCCGGAAGGGGGAGAGGCGGGAGACCCAGTACTTC. This codes for CASSPRKGERRETQYF.

J is TRBJ2-7 and V is TRBV19; weak D call: TRBD2 (5 bases). This CDR3 region has 12 residues. In germline, CDR1 is LNHDA, CDR2 SQIVND (reference sequence). V dropped 3 bases and J dropped 9 bases, with 12 bases sitting between them. CDR3 residues: CASSIGAAPQYF. The DNA for the CDR3 is TGTGCCAGTAGTATTGGAGCGGCCCCGCAGTACTTC.

The V and J genes are TRBV29-1 and TRBJ1-2, with D maybe TRBD1 (6 bases). V was trimmed by 6 bases and J by 4 bases, leaving 15 bases between them. Germline CDR1 reads SQVTM; CDR2 reads ANQGSEA. There are 13 residues in the CDR3. CDR3 loop: CSVAGEYGYGYTF. The CDR3 nucleotides read TGCAGCGTAGCAGGGGAATATGGCTATGGCTACACCTTC.

The chain recombines TRBV6-2 or TRBV6-3 with TRBJ1-1; no definite D call. Germline V CDR1 and CDR2: MNHEY, SVGEGT. The ends were cut back, 2 bases at V and 9 bases at J, with 19 bases in the middle. The CDR3 consists of 15 residues. CDR3 nucleotide sequence: TGTGCCAGCAGTTACGGGGAGTTTGAGACCAGAAAAGCTTTCTTT. Its protein product is CASSYGEFETRKAFF.

This clone was detected ten times or more. The rearrangement uses TRBV19 and TRBJ1-2, with 8 bases identical to TRBD1. With 5 bases clipped from V and 5 bases from J, the junction kept 4 bases outside the gene matches. CDR3 length equals 13 residues. Germline V gene lookup returns CDR1 LNHDA and CDR2 SQIVND (reference sequence). The CDR3 coding sequence is TGTGCCAGTAGTCGTGGGACAGGATATGGCTACACCTTC. Protein: CASSRGTGYGYTF.

The chain employs TRBV7-8 and TRBJ2-2; 8 nucleotides agree with TRBD1. This CDR3 has 18 residues. CDR1 is SGHVS and CDR2 is FQNEAQ in the germline V gene. The ends lost 4 bases at V and 4 bases at J; junction bases unmatched: 14. Here the CDR3 DNA reads TGTGCCAGCAGCTCCTACGCAGTTGGACAGGGAAGCACCGGGGAGCTGTTTTTT. This translates into CASSSYAVGQGSTGELFF.

This chain connects TRBV7-2 to TRBJ1-6; TRBD1 might be the D (5 bases). Germline values: CDR1 SGHTA, CDR2 FQGNSA. The V and J ends lost 5 bases and 8 bases respectively, with 16 bases between them. CDR3 length equals 15 residues. The CDR3 sequence: CASSPIGGKDSPLHF. Written as DNA, the CDR3 is TGTGCCAGCAGCCCGATTGGGGGGAAGGATTCACCCCTCCACTTT.

The chain uses TRBV10-2 and TRBJ1-6; TRBD1 agrees at 11 bases. This CDR3 contains 15 residues. The V gene end was trimmed by 6 bases and the J gene end by 8 bases; junction bases not matched to a gene: 6. CDR1 and CDR2 from the germline V gene are WSHSY and SAAADI. As DNA, the CDR3 is TGCGCCAGCAGGGAATGGACAGGGGGCGATTCACCCCTCCACTTT. Protein product: CASREWTGGDSPLHF.

The chain employs TRBV6-5 and TRBJ2-7; D might be TRBD1 (5 bases). Germline CDR1 MNHEY, CDR2 SVGAGI. There are 15 residues in the CDR3. V lost 5 bases to trimming and J lost 1 base, with 15 bases between them. CDR3 residues: CASSRPSRASYEQYF. The CDR3 DNA reads as TGTGCCAGCAGTCGACCCAGCAGGGCTTCCTACGAGCAGTACTTC.

The chain employs TRBV5-1 and TRBJ2-4, with D perhaps matching TRBD2 (5 bases). V shed 4 bases and J shed 0 bases, with 17 bases lying between them. CDR1 is SGHRS and CDR2 is YFSETQ in the germline V gene. The CDR3 has 17 amino acids. CDR3 region: CASSPLSGRVAKNIQYF. In DNA form, the CDR3 reads TGCGCCAGCAGCCCCTTATCGGGAAGGGTAGCCAAAAACATTCAGTACTTC.

The chain is built from TRBV7-2 and TRBJ2-7, with 7 bases lining up with TRBD2. The CDR3 sequence is 15 residues long. Germline V gives CDR1 SGHTA, CDR2 FQGNSA. The V gene end was trimmed by 0 bases and the J gene end by 4 bases; junction bases not matched to a gene: 6. The CDR3 region has the DNA TGTGCCAGCAGCTTAGCGTACGGCGGGGGTTACGAGCAGTACTTC. As protein: CASSLAYGGGYEQYF.